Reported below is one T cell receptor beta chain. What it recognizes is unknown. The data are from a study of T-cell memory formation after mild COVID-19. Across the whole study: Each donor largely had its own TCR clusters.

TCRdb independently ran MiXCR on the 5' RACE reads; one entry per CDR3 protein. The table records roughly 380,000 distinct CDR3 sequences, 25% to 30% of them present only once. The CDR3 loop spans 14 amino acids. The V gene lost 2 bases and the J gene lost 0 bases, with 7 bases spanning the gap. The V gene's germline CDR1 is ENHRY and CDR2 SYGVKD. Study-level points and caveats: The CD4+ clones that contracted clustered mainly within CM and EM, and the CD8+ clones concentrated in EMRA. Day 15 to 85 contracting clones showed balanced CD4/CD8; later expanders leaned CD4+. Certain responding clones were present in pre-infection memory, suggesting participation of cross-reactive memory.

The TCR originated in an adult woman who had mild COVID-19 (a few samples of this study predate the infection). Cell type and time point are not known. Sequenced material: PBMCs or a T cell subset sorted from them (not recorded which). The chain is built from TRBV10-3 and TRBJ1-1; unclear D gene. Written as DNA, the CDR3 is TGTGCCATCAGTGAGGGGCGACTGAACACTGAAGCTTTCTTT. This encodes CAISEGRLNTEAFF.